This TCR beta chain came from a study of T cell changes during pregnancy in multiple sclerosis. TCRdb keeps only in-frame clones here, not all; method: immunoSEQ multiplex PCR. This repertoire shows 99,000 or so clones, about 93% found once; its top ten account for 0.99%. CDR3 length: 13 amino acids. With 3 bases clipped from V and 5 bases from J, the junction kept 4 bases outside the gene matches. This sequence was found in a female donor with multiple sclerosis, enrolled in a pregnancy study. The specimen comprised peripheral blood, sampled after pregnancy. The chain has TRBV6-7 and TRBJ2-7; 7 bases are a match to TRBD1. TRBV6-7 is an ORF, with its function uncertain. The CDR3 protein is CASSYVGGHEQYF. DNA of the CDR3: TGTGCCAGCAGTTATGTAGGGGGCCACGAGCAGTACTTC.